This T cell receptor beta chain was observed in a study of human T cells and chemical hapten exposure. This clonotype was seen repeatedly, ten times or more. One entry per CDR3 protein, called by TCRdb with MiXCR from the RACE reads. This sample yields under 110,000 distinct CDR3 sequences, of which less than 15% are seen a single time; over 1.5% belongs to the top ten. Time point in this sample: pre-sensitization, week 0. Stated treatment: therapeutic diphenylcyclopropenone sensitization with weekly scalp DPC. CDR3 length equals 16 residues. The V gene lost 5 bases and the J gene lost 0 bases, with 14 bases spanning the gap. Germline V CDR1 and CDR2: MNHEY, SVGAGI.

Sequenced here: whole blood, sampled in connection with sensitization to the hapten diphenylcyclopropenone (DPC). The receptor's source is a woman aged 45-65 years with alopecia areata. Some clones in this sample may be carry-over from other donors' samples. The rearrangement uses TRBV6-5 and TRBJ1-3; no definite D call. In DNA, the CDR3 is TGTGCCAGCAGTAAATTACAACAGATCTCTGGAAACACCATATATTTT. Its translation is CASSKLQQISGNTIYF.